This TCR beta chain appears in the sequencing data of a study of T cells after yellow fever vaccination. Germline V gene lookup returns CDR1 SGHRS and CDR2 YFSETQ. V lost 4 bases to trimming and J lost 5 bases; unmatched junction nucleotides: 7. This CDR3 comprises 15 residues. Template-switching 5'RACE yielded the TCR cDNA; a universal primer site and UMIs were added in the process. TCRdb ran MiXCR on the 5' RACE reads and lists one entry per CDR3 protein. This sample has 250,000 to 400,000 distinct CDR3 sequences; over 4% occur once, and the top ten carry roughly 24%. The chain links TRBV5-1 to TRBJ1-5, with 9 bases matching TRBD1. The receptor's source is a man between 18 and 29 years old who received the YFV17D yellow fever vaccine. This specimen consisted of PBMCs, obtained 5 days after the yellow fever booster vaccination. The CDR3 coding sequence is TGCGCCAGCAGCGTGGACAGGGGAGGTGATCAGCCCCAGCATTTT. It translates to CASSVDRGGDQPQHF.